A selection of T cell receptor beta chains follows, all from one sample in a study of T cells after posttransplantation cyclophosphamide. Sequencing used immunoSEQ multiplex PCR; TCRdb keeps in-frame clones, though not all of them. The sample includes roughly 10,000 clones, 85% to 95% of them seen just once. The sequencing input was naive CD8+ T cells sorted from PBMCs. All receptors derive from a man under 40 in good health and a related stem cell transplant donor. Both conserved end residues are part of each CDR3. Each record gives: clone size, V gene, CDR3 protein. Clone size appears in some rows only: once, few, many, or a class for an expanded clone.

once TRBV7-2 CASSPTGGLWEKLFF
. TRBV11-3 CASSPGLAGLKAGEQFF
. TRBV7-9 CASSPSTATAGTDTQYF
once TRBV5-1 CASKETGSYEQYF
. TRBV29-1 CSVESSGVSEAFF
. TRBV2 CASSEAGQGRQSQHF
. TRBV5-6 CASSLFGGTGFSPLHF
. TRBV10-3 CAISETPGQGLNMNTEAFF
. TRBV27 CASSLQGRNTEAFF
. TRBV13 CASSLAGGSYEQYF
. TRBV4-1 CASSQEGLGNEQFF
. TRBV28 CASSLRGGLAGVNEQFF
. TRBV5-4 CASSLNRDNEQFF
. TRBV5-1 CASSGGTGGADGYTF
. TRBV5-6 CASSGGTSVSGNTIYF
. TRBV5-5 CASSPWPEGAVYGYTF
. TRBV12-5 CASGLVVGDRVDQQYF
. TRBV4-2 CASSQDEAARVGYTF
. TRBV6-5 CASRKIRDSSYEQYF
few TRBV5-4 CASSIRDRTGELFF